This TCR beta chain was obtained from a study of blood T cells in healthy people across ages. Findings of the study overall: It was not possible, with unsorted PBMCs, to conclusively compare naive and antigen-experienced cells. More naive CD4+ cells and higher diversity were found in long-lived than in aged donors. With age, beta diversity per million T cells declined roughly linearly, significantly by roughly 40.

A J-beta primer mix and a sample-barcoded 5' primer were used in a second PCR of about 7 to 12 cycles. TCRdb re-called the 5' RACE reads with MiXCR, one entry per CDR3 protein. The sample carries hundreds of thousands of distinct CDR3 sequences, approximately 53% recorded once. The germline V gene has CDR1 SGDLS and CDR2 YYNGEE. V was clipped by 0 bases and J by 7 bases; unmatched bases: 7. This CDR3 comprises 16 residues. In regard to this clonotype: What it binds is not known.

This receptor was obtained from a man in his forties in good health. The sequenced sample was blood. The chain couples TRBV9 to TRBJ2-1, with 10 bases fitting TRBD2. The CDR3 coding sequence is TGTGCCAGCAGCGTAGCTGCGCTAGCGGGAGTTAATGAGCAGTTCTTC. This codes for CASSVAALAGVNEQFF. Together with reference TRBV9 and TRBJ2-1, the CDR3 gives the full variable domain: DSGVTQTPKHLITATGQRVTLRCSPRSGDLSVYWYQQSLDQGLQFLIQYYNGEERAKGNILERFSAQQFPDLHSELNLSSLELGDSALYFCASSVAALAGVNEQFFGPGTRLTVL.